These T cell receptor beta chains were read from a single sample in a study of T cells after yellow fever vaccination. TCRdb recomputed calls from the 5' RACE reads with MiXCR, one row per CDR3 protein. The sample lists tens of thousands of distinct CDR3 sequences, approximately 7% occurring once. The sequencing used CD8+ T cells sorted from PBMCs, collected roughly 46 days after the first yellow fever vaccination. The receptors originated from a man aged 18 to 30 who received the YFV17D yellow fever vaccine. Each CDR3 is given without its conserved first and last residue. Rows give clone size only sometimes, using once, few, many, or a class for an expanded clone.

clone_size | v_call | cdr3_aa
many | TRBV7-6 | ASSPSGGVSTDTQY
many | TRBV29-1 | SGSGTDNYGYT
. | TRBV12-3/TRBV12-4 | ASSLRAGGNTGELF
many | TRBV4-1 | ASSQRTEVYEQY
many | TRBV29-1 | SVESGRGRRDTQY
few | TRBV20-1 | SAREPGHTLSEAF
many | TRBV7-2 | ASSTQGGDTDTQY
many | TRBV7-2 | ASSFPGQGIYQETQY
. | TRBV29-1 | SVVLVDTGELF
many | TRBV2 | ASDPATDTQY
many | TRBV12-3/TRBV12-4 | ASSSSGGADTQY
many | TRBV7-9 | ASSPRGESEQY
few | TRBV19 | ASSTGLGLEQF
many | TRBV4-3 | ASSHQESGGYTGELF
. | TRBV24-1 | ATSDSPVTGGTDTQY
. | TRBV6-2/TRBV6-3 | ASSSGYTGELF
. | TRBV24-1 | ATSDDPRTGTGTEAF
. | TRBV20-1 | SAEIAGGPHTDTQY
. | TRBV4-3 | ASSERHPTNEKLF
many | TRBV4-2 | ASSQEAGESYEQY
many | TRBV7-9 | ASSFDHEQF
many | TRBV7-6 | ASSGIGAGDGYT
few | TRBV12-3/TRBV12-4 | ASSSGDGDGYT
many | TRBV27 | ASSQGQGITEELF
many | TRBV6-5 | ASGGLGADTQY
many | TRBV29-1 | SVDTETEAF
few | TRBV4-3 | ASSHLPGLAEEQY
. | TRBV12-3/TRBV12-4 | ASSPDRAIEPQH
many | TRBV11-2 | ASSPNPWEQY
many | TRBV24-1 | ATSATNEKLF
many | TRBV5-5 | ASSWTGESLLANVLT
many | TRBV12-3/TRBV12-4 | ASHRTGGGTEAF
. | TRBV7-2 | ASKRQGSDQPQH
many | TRBV7-8 | ASSTNRDRGFRTDTQY
many | TRBV6-1 | ASTLWGVQETQY
many | TRBV5-1 | ASSPASGGAWDEQY
many | TRBV4-3 | ASSPQPGLTNYGYT
many | TRBV4-3 | ASSPGGGGEYNEQF
many | TRBV4-1 | ASSEVGFTLH
few | TRBV4-1 | ASSLIKRGEGETQY
many | TRBV20-1 | SADPVGLSTDTQY
many | TRBV6-2/TRBV6-3 | ASSYRDQPQH
. | TRBV10-3 | AISESSRGLFPGLATGSYNEQF
. | TRBV6-5 | ASSYAGFITYNEQF
. | TRBV7-2 | ASSHHLLAGRETQY
many | TRBV9 | ASSLGRMPNNSPLH
. | TRBV7-2 | ASSLAVGRIEKLF
many | TRBV6-5 | ASSLTGTSGISGNEQF
many | TRBV6-5 | ASSSGQGTYEQY
few | TRBV20-1 | CARDISGGAGLYTQY
. | TRBV5-5 | ASSGGGTYYEQY
. | TRBV5-1 | ASSFRGLIQETQY
. | TRBV12-3/TRBV12-4 | ASSLDSSKGSYNSPLH